The 27 T cell receptor beta chains below come from one sample, sequenced in a study of spatial heterogeneity in lung cancer. Antigens of these TCRs are unknown. Time point described: sample taken at primary tumor resection. TCRdb processed the 5' RACE reads anew with MiXCR; each CDR3 protein has one entry. The sample has about 6,800 distinct CDR3 sequences, roughly 13% seen once; the top ten hold around 9%. Study findings and constraints: Tracking of tumor mutation counts was seen in expanded intratumoral alpha and beta TCR counts.

The input for sequencing was lung tumor tissue, taken at surgery. The receptors originated from a female donor with early-stage non-small cell lung cancer.

This clonotype was detected many times. With the library built for alpha chains, this beta chain is off target and its frequency is not meaningful. The chain links TRBV3-1 to TRBJ2-7; D is unresolved. Trimming pared 1 base from V and 6 bases from J, leaving 13 bases between. Germline V gene sequence: CDR1 LGHDT, CDR2 YNNKEL (reference sequence). CDR3 length: 14 amino acids. The CDR3 nucleotides read TGTGCCAGCAGCCAAGCTGCCCCCTCGGGCGAGCAGTACTTC. Translating gives CASSQAAPSGEQYF.

In its sample, this clonotype is medium-sized. Because the library targeted alpha chains, this beta chain is an off-target read whose size means little. This chain connects TRBV28 to TRBJ1-1; perhaps TRBD1 as D (5 bases). The CDR3 spans 15 residues. Germline-derived CDR1 and CDR2 are MDHEN and SYDVKM. V lost 8 bases to trimming and J lost 0 bases, with 16 bases between them. CDR3 loop: CASRSGGNMNTEAFF. CDR3 coding DNA: TGTGCCAGCCGTTCCGGGGGGAACATGAACACTGAAGCTTTCTTT. The full variable domain, its missing parts supplied by reference TRBV28 and TRBJ1-1, is DVKVTQSSRYLVKRTGEKVFLECVQDMDHENMFWYRQDPGLGLRLIYFSYDVKMKEKGDIPEGYSVSREKKERFSLILESASTNQTSMYLCASRSGGNMNTEAFFGQGTRLTVV.

Within the sample, this clonotype is medium-sized (0.01 to 0.1%). Little can be read into the size of this beta chain, an off-target read in a library designed for alpha chains. V and J are TRBV6-2 or TRBV6-3 and TRBJ1-1; no definite D call. Germline loops: CDR1 MNHEY, CDR2 SVGEGT. There are 12 residues in the CDR3. Trimming pared 6 bases from V and 2 bases from J, leaving 7 bases between. The CDR3 bases are TGTGCCAGCAGGGACGGTAACACTGAAGCTTTCTTT. Its translation: CASRDGNTEAFF.

This clonotype has ten or more counts. This beta chain lies outside the target of a library built for alpha chains; its clone size means little. The gene calls are TRBV5-6 and TRBJ2-5; maybe TRBD2 (5 bases). Germline-derived CDR1 and CDR2 are SGHDT and YYEEEE. V dropped 0 bases and J dropped 11 bases, with 11 bases sitting between them. This CDR3 has 12 residues. The CDR3 DNA sequence: TGTGCCAGCAGCTTGGGGACTTTAATTCAGTACTTC. It codes for CASSLGTLIQYF. Full variable domain (missing parts from reference TRBV5-6 and TRBJ2-5): DAGVTQSPTHLIKTRGQQVTLRCSPKSGHDTVSWYQQALGQGPQFIFQYYEEEERQRGNFPDRFSGHQFPNYSSELNVNALLLGDSALYLCASSLGTLIQYFGPGTRLLVL.

Concerning this clonotype: Since it is a stray read in a library aimed at alpha chains, this beta chain has a size that is not meaningful. The chain combines TRBV29-1 with TRBJ2-5; TRBD1 might be the D (6 bases). The CDR3 sequence is 17 residues long. Per germline, CDR1 SQVTM and CDR2 ANQGSEA. The V end lost 3 bases, the J end lost 1 base, and 21 bases lay between the germline ends. Here the CDR3 reads CSVEGRGSNPSQETQYF. Written as DNA, the CDR3 is TGCAGCGTTGAGGGTAGGGGGAGCAACCCGAGCCAAGAGACCCAGTACTTC. The variable domain in full, with the rest retrieved from reference TRBV29-1 and TRBJ2-5, is SAVISQKPSRDICQRGTSLTIQCQVDSQVTMMFWYRQQPGQSLTLIATANQGSEATYESGFVIDKFPISRPNLTFSTLTVSNMSPEDSSIYLCSVEGRGSNPSQETQYFGPGTRLLVL.

This clonotype occurred many times. A library prepared for alpha chains yielded this beta chain as an off-target read; its size is of little meaning. This chain uses TRBV20-1 with TRBJ1-1; TRBD1 might be the D (5 bases). Germline V CDR1 and CDR2: DFQATT, SNEGSKA (reference sequence). The CDR3 covers 12 residues. Trimming shortened V by 5 bases and J by 0 bases, and 7 bases separated the two germline ends. CDR3 protein: CSAGDLNTEAFF. The CDR3 nucleotides read TGCAGTGCTGGGGACCTGAACACTGAAGCTTTCTTT.

This clonotype is judged medium-sized. A library prepared for alpha chains yielded this beta chain as an off-target read; its size is of little meaning. This chain joins TRBV5-5 and TRBJ1-6; 7 bases map to TRBD1. This CDR3 contains 17 residues. In germline, CDR1 is SGHKS, CDR2 YYEKEE (reference sequence). V trimming: 4 bases; J trimming: 7 bases; junction bases outside the gene matches: 14. In DNA, the CDR3 is TGTGCCAGCAGCCGAGGGGTACCGGGACAGCGGAATTCACCCCTCCACTTT. Amino acids: CASSRGVPGQRNSPLHF.

This clonotype was detected ten times or more. A library made for alpha chains picked up this beta chain off target, so its size means little. The chain employs TRBV4-1 and TRBJ1-2; D might be TRBD1 (5 bases). Germline CDR1 reads MGHRA; CDR2 reads YSYEKL. V was cut by 3 bases and J by 5 bases, with 13 bases left in between. The CDR3 spans 14 residues. The CDR3 DNA sequence: TGCGCCAGCAGCCAGACCGACAGCTTTTATGGCTACACCTTC. This codes for CASSQTDSFYGYTF.

This clonotype was observed many times. A library prepared for alpha chains yielded this beta chain as an off-target read; its size is of little meaning. The chain combines TRBV4-1 with TRBJ1-5; D is possibly TRBD1 (5 bases). Germline CDR1 is MGHRA and CDR2 is YSYEKL. V was trimmed by 0 bases and J by 5 bases, leaving 11 bases between them. The CDR3 runs to 15 residues. CDR3 coding DNA: TGCGCCAGCAGCCAAGAAGGGGCCCCCGATCAGCCCCAGCATTTT. It yields the protein CASSQEGAPDQPQHF.

This clonotype is medium-sized by share. For a library built for alpha chains, this beta chain is a stray read; little rests on its size. The chain uses TRBV7-9 and TRBJ1-5; TRBD1 might be the D (5 bases). CDR3 length: 15 residues. Germline V lookup: CDR1 SEHNR, CDR2 FQNEAQ (reference sequence). The V and J ends lost 4 bases and 3 bases respectively, with 13 bases between them. This CDR3 is CASSSEQESNQPQHF. CDR3 bases: TGTGCCAGCAGCTCCGAACAGGAATCCAATCAGCCCCAGCATTTT. The variable domain in full, with the rest retrieved from reference TRBV7-9 and TRBJ1-5, is DTGVSQNPRHKITKRGQNVTFRCDPISEHNRLYWYRQTLGQGPEFLTYFQNEAQLEKSRLLSDRFSAERPKGSFSTLEIQRTEQGDSAMYLCASSSEQESNQPQHFGDGTRLSIL.

Relative to its sample, this clonotype is medium-sized. Because this beta chain is a stray read in a library intended to capture alpha chains, its abundance should not be given much weight. The chain couples TRBV30 to TRBJ2-1; D gene ambiguous. V was pared by 0 bases and J by 5 bases, with 11 bases between. The CDR3 is made up of 14 amino acids. The germline V gene encodes CDR1 GTSNPN and CDR2 SVGIG (reference sequence). The CDR3 coding sequence is TGTGCCTGGAGTGTAAGGCTAGAGCACAATGAGCAGTTCTTC. It yields the protein CAWSVRLEHNEQFF.

By share, this clonotype ranks as medium-sized. The size of this beta chain means little, since it is a stray read in a library made for alpha chains. V is TRBV23-1 and J is TRBJ1-5, with D possibly being TRBD1 (5 bases). TRBV23-1 is reported as an ORF; its role is uncertain. V lost 8 bases and J lost 1, with 9 bases in between. The CDR3 runs to 13 residues. CDR3 amino acids: CASLAGSNQPQHF. CDR3 bases: TGCGCCAGCCTTGCAGGGAGCAATCAGCCCCAGCATTTT.

Concerning this clonotype itself: In a library made to pick up alpha chains, this beta chain is a stray read with a size that means little. V gene TRBV12-2 combines with J gene TRBJ2-7; the D call of TRBD2 is as the table states it, not checked on the DNA. TRBV12-2 is a known pseudogene. The CDR3 covers 18 residues. Written as DNA, the CDR3 is TGTGCAAGTTGCTTAGCGCAAAAGTCAGACTATCATTCCTACGAGCAGTACTTC. As protein: CASCLAQKSDYHSYEQYF.

This clonotype came up many times. Found in a library prepared for alpha chains, this beta chain is an off-target read, and its abundance has little meaning. The rearrangement links TRBV24-1 to TRBJ1-2, with 8 bases aligning to TRBD1. The length of the CDR3 is 13 residues. The J segment lost 6 bases and the V segment lost 8 bases, leaving 7 bases of the junction unmatched. Germline-derived CDR1 and CDR2 are KGHDR and SFDVKD. CDR3 in DNA: TGTGCCACCAATACAGGGGGGGTGGATGGCTACACCTTC. The encoded protein is CATNTGGVDGYTF.

This clonotype was seen many times. This beta chain is an off-target read within a library intended for alpha chains, so its frequency means little. This chain links TRBV12-3 or TRBV12-4 with TRBJ2-7; tentative D call: TRBD2 (5 bases). The V gene lost 1 base and the J gene lost 7 bases, with 11 bases spanning the gap. The CDR3 length is 13 residues. The CDR3 region is CASSLVAGGEQYF. CDR3 DNA: TGTGCCAGCAGTTTAGTCGCGGGCGGGGAGCAGTACTTC.

This clonotype was seen many times. Since it is a stray read in a library aimed at alpha chains, this beta chain has a size that is not meaningful. This CDR3 reads CASSSSPGGNTEAFF. DNA of the CDR3: TGTGCCAGCAGCTCCTCCCCGGGGGGGAACACTGAAGCTTTCTTT. The J gene is TRBJ1-1, the V gene TRBV7-3; maybe TRBD1 (5 bases). The V gene's germline CDR1 is SGHTA and CDR2 FQGTGA. Trimming removed 4 bases from V and 1 base from J, with 13 bases in between. The CDR3 contains 15 residues. The whole variable domain, filled in from reference TRBV7-3 and TRBJ1-1, reads GAGVSQTPSNKVTEKGKYVELRCDPISGHTALYWYRQSLGQGPEFLIYFQGTGAADDSGLPNDRFFAVRPEGSVSTLKIQRTERGDSAVYLCASSSSPGGNTEAFFGQGTRLTVV.

This clonotype is labeled medium-sized. This beta chain was picked up by a library intended for alpha chains and is off target, so its count carries little meaning. The rearrangement links TRBV5-4 to TRBJ2-7; 7 bases match TRBD1. There are 13 residues in the CDR3. Germline-derived CDR1 and CDR2 are SGHNT and YYREEE (reference sequence). With 4 bases clipped from V and 1 base from J, the junction kept 2 bases outside the gene matches. CDR3 coding DNA: TGTGCCAGCAGCCTACAGGGGTCCTACGAGCAGTACTTC. This sequence encodes CASSLQGSYEQYF.

With regard to this clonotype: Little can be read into the size of this beta chain, an off-target read in a library designed for alpha chains. The chain couples TRBV20-1 to TRBJ1-1, with D unclear. The CDR3 totals 15 residues. CDR1 is DFQATT and CDR2 is SNEGSKA in the germline V gene (reference sequence). V lost 3 bases and J 1 base, leaving 15 bases between the germline ends. This CDR3 is CSASLFLGSNTEAFF. In DNA, the CDR3 is TGCAGTGCTAGTTTGTTTTTGGGTTCGAACACTGAAGCTTTCTTT.

This clonotype rates as medium-sized. Being off target in a library aimed at alpha chains, this beta chain has a size of little meaning. The chain uses TRBV11-1 and TRBJ2-2, with D unclear. CDR1 is SGHAT, CDR2 FQDESV, per germline (reference sequence). The CDR3 length is 15 residues. Trimming left V 2 bases short and J 3 bases short, with 10 bases between. The CDR3 DNA reads as TGTGCCAGCAGCTTATCTCTGGATTACACCGGGGAGCTGTTTTTT. Protein: CASSLSLDYTGELFF.

As regards this clonotype: The library was built for alpha chains, so this beta chain is an off-target read and its size means little. This chain uses TRBV7-3 with TRBJ2-2, with 11 bases matching TRBD2. CDR1 is SGHTA and CDR2 is FQGTGA in the germline V gene. V lost 5 bases to trimming and J lost 2 bases; unmatched junction nucleotides: 4. The CDR3 is made up of 16 amino acids. DNA of the CDR3: TGTGCCAGCAGCACGGGACTAGCGGTTAACACCGGGGAGCTGTTTTTT. Encoded protein: CASSTGLAVNTGELFF.

Many counts were recorded for this clonotype. Since the library was made to target alpha chains, this beta chain is a stray read and its abundance is not meaningful. J is TRBJ1-2 and V is TRBV5-6, with 9 bases fitting TRBD1. The ends lost 2 bases at V and 1 base at J; junction bases unmatched: 3. This CDR3 comprises 15 residues. Germline V gives CDR1 SGHDT, CDR2 YYEEEE. CDR3 bases: TGTGCCAGCAGCTTCGGACAGGGGCTTAACTATGGCTACACCTTC. It specifies CASSFGQGLNYGYTF.

This clonotype was observed at least ten times. This beta chain is a stray read from a library made for alpha chains; its abundance is not meaningful. The chain joins TRBV7-3 to TRBJ2-2; no clear D. V was cut by 2 bases and J by 1 base, with 8 bases left in between. The CDR3 length is 15 residues. CDR1 is SGHTA, CDR2 FQGTGA, per germline. CDR3 loop: CASSLGVLNTGELFF. CDR3 coding DNA: TGTGCCAGCAGCTTAGGCGTTTTGAACACCGGGGAGCTGTTTTTT. The variable domain in full, with the rest retrieved from reference TRBV7-3 and TRBJ2-2, is GAGVSQTPSNKVTEKGKYVELRCDPISGHTALYWYRQSLGQGPEFLIYFQGTGAADDSGLPNDRFFAVRPEGSVSTLKIQRTERGDSAVYLCASSLGVLNTGELFFGEGSRLTVL.

This clonotype was counted many times. This beta chain was picked up by a library intended for alpha chains and is off target, so its count carries little meaning. The rearrangement joins TRBV7-6 to TRBJ2-6; D remains unclear. The length of the CDR3 is 16 residues. Germline CDR1 reads SGHVS; CDR2 reads FNYEAQ. Trimming pared 1 base from V and 3 bases from J, leaving 10 bases between. CDR3 sequence (DNA): TGTGCCAGCAGCTTAGACGGGTGGGATGGGGCCAACGTCCTGACTTTC. Residues: CASSLDGWDGANVLTF.

This clonotype was seen many times. This beta chain is an unintended read in a library built for alpha chains; its size means little. The rearrangement uses TRBV7-9 and TRBJ1-1; unclear D gene. This CDR3 comprises 11 residues. V lost 3 bases and J 3 bases, leaving 2 bases between the germline ends. Germline V gene sequence: CDR1 SEHNR, CDR2 FQNEAQ (reference sequence). CDR3 sequence (DNA): TGTGCCAGCAGCTTGGACACTGAAGCTTTCTTT. Translated, it gives CASSLDTEAFF.

This clonotype has a single count. The size of this beta chain means little, since it is a stray read in a library made for alpha chains. The rearrangement uses TRBV29-1 and TRBJ1-2; D possibly corresponds to TRBD1 (6 bases). Germline V gene lookup returns CDR1 SQVTM and CDR2 ANQGSEA. CDR3 length: 12 amino acids. V was cut by 5 bases and J by 2 bases, with 9 bases left in between. Written as DNA, the CDR3 is TGCAGCGTTACAGGGAGAAACTATGGCTACACCTTC. Amino acids: CSVTGRNYGYTF.

Turning to this clonotype: Found in a library prepared for alpha chains, this beta chain is an off-target read, and its abundance has little meaning. This sequence joins TRBV7-9 and TRBJ1-2, with a tentative D call TRBD1 (6 bases). The germline CDR1 and CDR2 sequences are SEHNR and FQNEAQ (reference sequence). CDR3 size: 14 residues. The V end lost 5 bases, the J end lost 5 bases, and 15 bases lay between the germline ends. CDR3 sequence reads: CASSRTVNAYGYTF. CDR3 nucleotide sequence: TGTGCCAGCAGCCGGACAGTGAACGCATATGGCTACACCTTC.

This clonotype was counted at least ten times. In a library made to pick up alpha chains, this beta chain is a stray read with a size that means little. The V gene is TRBV7-9, the J gene TRBJ1-2; a possible D gene is TRBD1 (6 bases). Per germline, CDR1 SEHNR and CDR2 FQNEAQ (reference sequence). The CDR3 length is 15 residues. V lost 5 bases, J lost 5 bases, and 18 bases lay in between. CDR3: CASSRGGQGGYGYTF. DNA for the CDR3: TGTGCCAGCAGCCGGGGGGGGCAGGGCGGATATGGCTACACCTTC.